Below are 10 T cell receptor beta chains sequenced from a single sample in a study of beta chain features in type 1 diabetes. The study's findings and limits: There was a moderate but significant shortening of TCRB CDR3s in all four CD4+ subsets of Type 1 diabetes patients.

Sequenced material consisted of expressed TCRB transcripts (all of the isolated RNA was reverse transcribed). TCRdb's copy holds only in-frame clones and misses some; the assay was immunoSEQ multiplex PCR. The sample includes under 400,000 clones, around 12% of them seen just once. Their recognized antigens are unknown. The specimen sequenced was naive CD4+ T cells from blood. These receptor sequences come from a woman aged 18-30 years with type 1 diabetes.

This clone was recorded a few times. The chain has TRBV7-3 and TRBJ2-3, with D tentatively TRBD1 (5 bases). Germline CDR1 is SGHTA and CDR2 is FQGTGA. V gave up 5 bases and J gave up 2 bases, with 23 bases separating them. The CDR3 spans 18 residues. The CDR3 nucleotides are TGTGCCAGCAGCCCCCGGTTCGGCCAGGGTGGTAACACAGATACGCAGTATTTT. Its translation: CASSPRFGQGGNTDTQYF.

This clone was picked up a small number of times. The chain uses TRBV7-9 and TRBJ2-1, with 8 bases lining up with TRBD2. The CDR3 loop spans 13 amino acids. V was clipped by 9 bases and J by 7 bases; unmatched bases: 8. Looked up from germline, CDR1 is SEHNR and CDR2 is FQNEAQ (reference sequence). CDR3 region: CASKGLVPNEQFF. Written as DNA, the CDR3 is TGTGCCAGTAAGGGACTAGTGCCAAATGAGCAGTTCTTC.

This clone was seen at least ten times. CDR3 in amino acids: CASSQPGGEETQYF. CDR3 bases: TGCGCCAGCAGTCAACCGGGCGGGGAAGAGACCCAGTACTTC. The rearrangement joins TRBV23-1 to TRBJ2-5; the D gene is possibly TRBD2 (6 bases). TRBV23-1 is given ORF status, its function remaining uncertain. Trimming took 2 bases from V and 3 from J, leaving 10 bases between them. CDR3 size: 14 residues.

The CDR3 is CASSDSGGNTIYF. For the CDR3, the DNA is TGTGCCAGCAGTGACAGTGGTGGAAACACCATATATTTT. This chain connects TRBV25-1 to TRBJ1-3; D not certain. CDR1 and CDR2 from the germline V gene are MGHDK and SYGVNS. The CDR3 is 13 residues long. With 3 bases removed from V and 3 bases from J, the gap between germline ends came to 6 bases.

The chain links TRBV18 to TRBJ2-5; possibly TRBD1 for D (6 bases). The last part of the DNA fits TRBJ2-7 better; the J call may be wrong. The germline CDR1 and CDR2 sequences are KGHSH and LQKENI. The length of the CDR3 is 16 residues. Here the CDR3 reads CASSPGPGTLRHEQYF. CDR3 sequence (DNA): TGTGCCAGCTCACCAGGCCCCGGGACACTTCGGCACGAGCAGTACTTC.

The rearrangement links TRBV18 to TRBJ2-7; 11 bases line up with TRBD2. Trimming at V came to 4 bases and at J to 7 bases, leaving 9 bases not matched to a gene. CDR1 and CDR2 from the germline V gene are KGHSH and LQKENI. The CDR3 extends over 15 amino acids. CDR3: CASSRRLAGIIEQYF. For the CDR3, the DNA is TGTGCCAGCTCACGGAGACTAGCGGGAATTATTGAGCAGTACTTC. The entire variable domain, with the rest obtained from reference TRBV18 and TRBJ2-7, is as follows: NAGVMQNPRHLVRRRGQEARLRCSPMKGHSHVYWYRQLPEEGLKFMVYLQKENIIDESGMPKERFSAEFPKEGPSILRIQQVVRGDSAAYFCASSRRLAGIIEQYFGPGTRLTVT.

The chain is built from TRBV6-1 and TRBJ1-4, with 8 bases fitting TRBD1. The CDR3 length is 14 residues. V was clipped by 6 bases and J by 4 bases; unmatched bases: 4. Germline CDR1 MNHNS, CDR2 SASEGT. In DNA form, the CDR3 reads TGTGCCAGCAGGACAGGGGCAGATAATGAAAAACTGTTTTTT. It is translated as CASRTGADNEKLFF.

The chain joins TRBV7-9 to TRBJ2-1, with 8 bases aligning to TRBD2. In germline, CDR1 is SEHNR, CDR2 FQNEAQ (reference sequence). Germline trimming cut 5 bases from V and 2 bases from J; bases unmatched to any gene: 5. The CDR3 is made up of 15 amino acids. The CDR3 protein is CASSHSGGAYNEQFF. The CDR3 region has the DNA TGTGCCAGCAGCCACAGCGGGGGCGCCTACAATGAGCAGTTCTTC.

The gene calls are TRBV28 and TRBJ1-5, with 7 positions matching TRBD1. The CDR3 loop spans 15 amino acids. Trimming removed 5 bases from V and 6 bases from J; junction bases left unmatched: 10. Germline V gene sequence: CDR1 MDHEN, CDR2 SYDVKM. The CDR3 region is CASSPQGEGSQPQHF. CDR3 sequence (DNA): TGTGCCAGCAGTCCTCAGGGGGAAGGTAGTCAGCCCCAGCATTTT.

About this clone: The same CDR3 is also encoded by other DNA sequences in this sample. The J gene is TRBJ2-2, the V gene TRBV18; 8 bases match TRBD1. CDR1 is KGHSH and CDR2 is LQKENI in the germline V gene. The CDR3 sequence is 14 residues long. V trimming: 3 bases; J trimming: 8 bases; junction bases outside the gene matches: 5. The CDR3 DNA is TGTGCCAGCTCACCGGACAGGGTCGCAGGGGAGCTGTTTTTT. This sequence encodes CASSPDRVAGELFF.